This T cell receptor beta chain was documented in a study of blood T cell repertoires in COVID-19. In the study overall: The origin of the acute and convalescent COVID-19 samples was the United States, Italy and Spain. PBMCs, B-cell-depleted T cells, or T cells provided the cDNA or gDNA that made up the material.

Data came from immunoSEQ multiplex PCR; TCRdb stores just in-frame clones and leaves some out. The table shows 65,000 to 100,000 clones, with approximately 90% occurring only once. V lost 3 bases and J lost 4; bases outside the gene matches: 15. Germline CDR1 LGHNA, CDR2 YNFKEQ. This CDR3 is 19 amino acids long. This clonotype was sampled from a man aged 50 or older with acute or convalescent COVID-19. Material for sequencing was peripheral blood. V and J are TRBV4-2 and TRBJ1-2, with 12 nucleotides matching TRBD1. The CDR3 DNA is TGTGCCAGCAGCCATCGCACCCCGGGACAGGGGGCGCGGAGCTATGGCTACACCTTC. This gives the protein CASSHRTPGQGARSYGYTF.